Listed below are T cell receptor beta chains from one sample, sequenced in a study of T cells in Graves' hyperthyroidism and ophthalmopathy. A single record per CDR3 protein comes from TCRdb applying MiXCR to the multiplex PCR reads. The table has about 700,000 distinct CDR3 sequences, around 15% seen once. The sequenced material came from blood. Source of these receptors: a young woman with Graves' hyperthyroidism. CDR3s include the opening cysteine and the closing phenylalanine or tryptophan. The D gene is left open where the match is weak. Not all rows give a size; the values are once, few, many and, for expanded clones, a class.

d_call: TRBD1; v_call: TRBV5-4; clone_size: many; j_call: TRBJ1-1; cdr3_nt: TGTGCCAGCAGCTTCCGGACAGGGCGGGTTGCTGAAGCTTTCTTT; cdr3_aa: CASSFRTGRVAEAFF
d_call: NA; v_call: TRBV4-1; clone_size: many; j_call: TRBJ1-1; cdr3_nt: TGCGCCAGCAGCCAAGATCGGAGGGTGAGAGGGGACACTGAAGCTTTCTTT; cdr3_aa: CASSQDRRVRGDTEAFF
d_call: NA; v_call: TRBV6-1; clone_size: NA; j_call: TRBJ2-3; cdr3_nt: TGTGCCAGCAGTGAAGAGGCAGGGAAAGGCACAGATACGCAGTATTTT; cdr3_aa: CASSEEAGKGTDTQYF
d_call: NA; v_call: TRBV5-1; clone_size: NA; j_call: TRBJ2-6; cdr3_nt: TGCGCCAGCAGCCCGGACAGACACTCTGGGGCCAACGTCCTGACTTTC; cdr3_aa: CASSPDRHSGANVLTF
d_call: NA; v_call: TRBV19; clone_size: few; j_call: TRBJ1-1; cdr3_nt: TGTGCCAGTAGTATAGGTAACAGTTTGAACACTGAAGCTTTCTTT; cdr3_aa: CASSIGNSLNTEAFF
d_call: NA; v_call: TRBV20-1; clone_size: many; j_call: TRBJ1-1; cdr3_nt: TGCAGTGCTAGAGTTGAGACAGGTTCCAACACTGAAGCTTTCTTT; cdr3_aa: CSARVETGSNTEAFF
d_call: NA; v_call: TRBV14; clone_size: NA; j_call: TRBJ2-7; cdr3_nt: TGTGCCAGCAGCCGGGACCAGGTCTCCTACGAGCAGTACTTC; cdr3_aa: CASSRDQVSYEQYF
d_call: NA; v_call: TRBV11-1; clone_size: many; j_call: TRBJ2-1; cdr3_nt: TGTGCCAGCAGCCTATTGGCCTACAATGAGCAGTTCTTC; cdr3_aa: CASSLLAYNEQFF
d_call: NA; v_call: TRBV5-6; clone_size: NA; j_call: TRBJ2-7; cdr3_nt: TGTGCCAGCAGCTTCTCGAGGTCAGACACCTACGAGCAGTACTTC; cdr3_aa: CASSFSRSDTYEQYF
d_call: NA; v_call: TRBV24-1; clone_size: NA; j_call: TRBJ2-5; cdr3_nt: TGTGCCACCAGTGAACATTCCTCGAGGACGCGGGACAAGTTGTACTTC; cdr3_aa: CATSEHSSRTRDKLYF
d_call: NA; v_call: TRBV5-8; clone_size: many; j_call: TRBJ2-7; cdr3_nt: TGTGCCAGCAGCCTGAACTGGGCAGGGAAGGTCTACGAGCAGTACTTC; cdr3_aa: CASSLNWAGKVYEQYF
d_call: TRBD1; v_call: TRBV6-2/TRBV6-3; clone_size: few; j_call: TRBJ2-7; cdr3_nt: TGTGCCAGCAGTTCGCTGGGACAGGGCGCCTACGAGCAGTACTTC; cdr3_aa: CASSSLGQGAYEQYF
d_call: TRBD2; v_call: TRBV20-1; clone_size: many; j_call: TRBJ2-1; cdr3_nt: TGCAGTGCTAGGGGGGGGGTCCGGGATTACAATGAGCAGTTCTTC; cdr3_aa: CSARGGVRDYNEQFF
d_call: NA; v_call: TRBV6-1; clone_size: few; j_call: TRBJ2-6; cdr3_nt: TGTGCCAGCAGCCTCCCAGGCTGGGCCAACGTCCTGACTTTC; cdr3_aa: CASSLPGWANVLTF
d_call: NA; v_call: TRBV24-1; clone_size: many; j_call: TRBJ2-1; cdr3_nt: TGTGCCACCAGTGATTGGGAAGAGCATGAGCAGTTCTTC; cdr3_aa: CATSDWEEHEQFF
d_call: NA; v_call: TRBV9; clone_size: NA; j_call: TRBJ2-7; cdr3_nt: TGTGCCAGCAGCGCCCATCAGGACAGCTACGAGCAGTACTTC; cdr3_aa: CASSAHQDSYEQYF
d_call: TRBD1; v_call: TRBV19; clone_size: NA; j_call: TRBJ1-5; cdr3_nt: TGTGCCAGTAGAAACGCCGACAGGGGGCTTCTGGTAAGCAATCAGCCCCAGCATTTT; cdr3_aa: CASRNADRGLLVSNQPQHF
d_call: NA; v_call: TRBV6-1; clone_size: many; j_call: TRBJ2-3; cdr3_nt: TGTGCCAGCAGTCCCCGAGGGGGCGCGGGGAGCACAGATACGCAGTATTTT; cdr3_aa: CASSPRGGAGSTDTQYF
d_call: NA; v_call: TRBV12-3/TRBV12-4; clone_size: many; j_call: TRBJ2-7; cdr3_nt: TGTGCCAGCAGTCCACAACCTACCCCGGGCTACGAGCAGTACTTC; cdr3_aa: CASSPQPTPGYEQYF
d_call: TRBD1; v_call: TRBV24-1; clone_size: few; j_call: TRBJ1-1; cdr3_nt: TGTGCCACCAGACGGGACAGCCCCGAAGCTTTCTTT; cdr3_aa: CATRRDSPEAFF
d_call: NA; v_call: TRBV2; clone_size: NA; j_call: TRBJ2-6; cdr3_nt: TGTGCCAGCCTGATCTCTGGGGCCAACGTCCTGACTTTC; cdr3_aa: CASLISGANVLTF
d_call: TRBD2; v_call: TRBV13; clone_size: NA; j_call: TRBJ2-1; cdr3_nt: TGTGCCAGCAGCTTACGAGGGACTAGCGGGAGTTTCTTTGGTAATGAGCAGTTCTTC; cdr3_aa: CASSLRGTSGSFFGNEQFF
d_call: NA; v_call: TRBV5-1; clone_size: NA; j_call: TRBJ2-3; cdr3_nt: TGCGCCAGCAGCTTGGAAGGAGGACTATGGTGGGAGTATTTT; cdr3_aa: CASSLEGGLWWEYF
d_call: NA; v_call: TRBV20-1; clone_size: few; j_call: TRBJ2-3; cdr3_nt: TGCAGTGCTTACCAGGGTTGGGGCACAGATACGCAGTATTTT; cdr3_aa: CSAYQGWGTDTQYF
d_call: NA; v_call: TRBV19; clone_size: few; j_call: TRBJ2-1; cdr3_nt: TGTGCCAGTAGTATAGGGACGGCAAATGAGCAGTTCTTC; cdr3_aa: CASSIGTANEQFF
d_call: NA; v_call: TRBV30; clone_size: many; j_call: TRBJ2-7; cdr3_nt: TGTGCCTGGAGTGTATTGGGGCTAGGATCGTCCGAGCAGTACTTC; cdr3_aa: CAWSVLGLGSSEQYF
d_call: NA; v_call: TRBV2; clone_size: many; j_call: TRBJ1-1; cdr3_nt: TGTGCCAGCGGCCAACAGAATTTAGGAAACACTGAAGCTTTCTTT; cdr3_aa: CASGQQNLGNTEAFF
d_call: NA; v_call: TRBV20-1; clone_size: NA; j_call: TRBJ2-2; cdr3_nt: TGCAGTGCTAGGGTCGGACAGACGAACACCGGGGAGCTGTTTTTT; cdr3_aa: CSARVGQTNTGELFF
d_call: TRBD1; v_call: TRBV30; clone_size: many; j_call: TRBJ2-6; cdr3_nt: TGTGCCTGCGACAGGGAGACTGGGGCCAACGTCCTGACTTTC; cdr3_aa: CACDRETGANVLTF
d_call: TRBD2; v_call: TRBV6-1; clone_size: NA; j_call: TRBJ2-1; cdr3_nt: TGTGCCAGCAGTGACCGAGCGGGAAGTGGGAATGAGCAGTTCTTC; cdr3_aa: CASSDRAGSGNEQFF
d_call: NA; v_call: TRBV12-3/TRBV12-4; clone_size: NA; j_call: TRBJ2-4; cdr3_nt: TGTGCCAGCAGACCCCGGGGGTTGGCCAAAAACATTCAGTACTTC; cdr3_aa: CASRPRGLAKNIQYF
d_call: TRBD2; v_call: TRBV4-1; clone_size: few; j_call: TRBJ2-7; cdr3_nt: TGCGCCAGCAGCCATCAACTCCGCCTGGGACTAGCGGTCGAGCAGTACTTC; cdr3_aa: CASSHQLRLGLAVEQYF
d_call: NA; v_call: TRBV25-1; clone_size: few; j_call: TRBJ2-1; cdr3_nt: TGTGCCAGCAGTGAACTAGGGGCCTACAATGAGCAGTTCTTC; cdr3_aa: CASSELGAYNEQFF
d_call: NA; v_call: TRBV4-1; clone_size: few; j_call: TRBJ1-1; cdr3_nt: TGCGCCAGCAGCCAAGATGGGAGGGGGTTTGGGAGAACTGAAGCTTTCTTT; cdr3_aa: CASSQDGRGFGRTEAFF
d_call: NA; v_call: TRBV12-3/TRBV12-4; clone_size: many; j_call: TRBJ2-5; cdr3_nt: TGTGCCAGTGCCTCGGGACCGGGCGAGACCCAGTACTTC; cdr3_aa: CASASGPGETQYF
d_call: NA; v_call: TRBV6-1; clone_size: few; j_call: TRBJ1-1; cdr3_nt: TGTGCCAGCAAGTCAGGTATCGTGAACACTGAAGCTTTCTTT; cdr3_aa: CASKSGIVNTEAFF
d_call: TRBD2; v_call: TRBV7-2; clone_size: NA; j_call: TRBJ2-3; cdr3_nt: TGTGCCAGCAGCTTATACGCACTAGCGGTGACAGATACGCAGTATTTT; cdr3_aa: CASSLYALAVTDTQYF
d_call: TRBD2; v_call: TRBV27; clone_size: many; j_call: TRBJ2-1; cdr3_nt: TGTGCCAGCAGTTTTAGTCCTAGCGGGCTTGAGCAGTTCTTC; cdr3_aa: CASSFSPSGLEQFF